This T cell receptor beta chain is drawn from a study of CD8 T cells in Susac syndrome. This CDR3 contains 12 residues. Trimming at V came to 5 bases and at J to 9 bases, leaving 3 bases not matched to a gene. The germline CDR1 and CDR2 sequences are SGHTA and FQGNSA. TCR beta sequencing covered blood CD8+ and CD4+ T cells. Healthy donors formed controls matched for age and sex. A quantity of about 0.45 to 1 ug RNA underwent reverse transcription using random hexamers. The amplification used immunoSEQ multiplex PCR on TCR beta CDR3; it spanned 54 Vbeta and 13 Jbeta. TCRdb reprocessed the immunoSEQ multiplex PCR reads with MiXCR, giving one entry per CDR3 protein. Here the sample spans 180,000 or so distinct CDR3 sequences, around 94% being singletons.

The sequence was collected from a human donor in good health. Sample: CD4+ T cells from PBMCs. This chain connects TRBV7-2 to TRBJ2-4; 8 bases match TRBD2. The CDR3 loop reads CASSPREGIQYF. The CDR3 nucleotides read TGTGCCAGCAGCCCCCGGGAGGGCATTCAGTACTTC.